A single sample is the source of the 26 T cell receptor beta chains below, sequenced in a study of OX40 agonist ivuxolimab in advanced cancers. The protocol was immunoSEQ multiplex PCR, while the TCRdb copy is restricted to in-frame clones and leaves out a portion. Among some 100,000 clones listed, just over 90% were seen once. The sequences come from CD4+ or CD8+ T cells sorted from blood, collected in a trial of the OX40 agonist ivuxolimab. The receptors were sampled from an adult with an advanced solid tumor such as melanoma, head and neck, liver or kidney cancer.

This clone came up a few times. The CDR3 DNA reads as TGTGCCAGCTCACCATTCGGGACAGCTAAAGAGACCCAGTACTTC. Its protein is CASSPFGTAKETQYF. The V and J genes are TRBV18 and TRBJ2-5; TRBD1 matches 7 bases. There are 15 residues in the CDR3. J lost 3 bases, V lost 2 bases, and 6 bases had no gene match. The V gene's germline CDR1 is KGHSH and CDR2 LQKENI.

This clone appeared once. V is TRBV7-2 and J is TRBJ2-6, with 7 bases that match TRBD1. CDR3 length equals 18 residues. With 1 base clipped from V and 0 bases from J, the junction kept 6 bases outside the gene matches. The germline V gene has CDR1 SGHTA and CDR2 FQGNSA. Here the CDR3 DNA reads TGTGCCAGCAGCTTAGTACAGGGGTCGATCTCTGGGGCCAACGTCCTGACTTTC. It is translated as CASSLVQGSISGANVLTF.

About this clone: The junction departs from the called germline gene at one end, perhaps through a read error. The chain combines TRBV19 with TRBJ2-3; the match to TRBD2 covers 9 bases. Germline V gene lookup returns CDR1 LNHDA and CDR2 SQIVND (reference sequence). The CDR3 length is 14 residues. CDR3 region: CACSGGNGADTQYF. The CDR3 nucleotides are TGTGCCTGTAGCGGGGGCAATGGGGCAGATACGCAGTATTTT.

V is TRBV7-2 and J is TRBJ2-1; 13 nucleotides agree with TRBD2. Germline CDR1 is SGHTA and CDR2 is FQGNSA. The CDR3 loop spans 18 amino acids. J lost 0 bases, V lost 5 bases, and 7 bases had no gene match. CDR3 sequence: CASSRLAGGLSSYNEQFF. DNA of the CDR3: TGTGCCAGCAGCCGACTAGCGGGAGGCCTCAGCTCCTACAATGAGCAGTTCTTC.

The genes are TRBV6-1 and TRBJ2-1, with unresolved D. CDR1 MNHNS and CDR2 SASEGT come from the germline V gene. V lost 4 bases to trimming and J lost 10 bases, with 23 bases between them. CDR3 length: 16 residues. The CDR3 sequence is CASSGIQVWALTEQFF. The CDR3 DNA is TGTGCCAGCAGTGGGATCCAGGTATGGGCCTTGACGGAGCAGTTCTTC.

The rearrangement uses TRBV7-8 and TRBJ2-7; D might be TRBD1 (6 bases). The CDR3 contains 15 residues. Germline V lookup: CDR1 SGHVS, CDR2 FQNEAQ. With 3 bases removed from V and 3 bases from J, the gap between germline ends came to 15 bases. CDR3 protein: CASSFTWGPGYEQYF. In DNA, the CDR3 is TGTGCCAGCAGCTTTACGTGGGGGCCCGGCTACGAGCAGTACTTC.

This clone was counted only a few times. This sequence joins TRBV7-9 and TRBJ1-3; D is undetermined. Germline-derived CDR1 and CDR2 are SEHNR and FQNEAQ (reference sequence). V lost 5 bases and J 4 bases, leaving 9 bases between the germline ends. The CDR3 extends over 13 amino acids. The CDR3: CASSPTGGNTIYF. The CDR3 DNA sequence: TGTGCCAGCAGCCCGACGGGAGGAAACACCATATATTTT.

The chain links TRBV6-5 to TRBJ1-4, with TRBD1 matching over 10 bases. The CDR3 extends over 14 amino acids. CDR1 and CDR2 from the germline V gene are MNHEY and SVGAGI. V shed 5 bases, J shed 5 bases, and the junction held 2 bases outside the gene matches. CDR3 in amino acids: CASSQGQGNEKLFF. For the CDR3, the DNA is TGTGCCAGCAGTCAGGGACAGGGGAATGAAAAACTGTTTTTT.

The chain combines TRBV5-5 with TRBJ2-7; 7 bases fit TRBD1. The trim removed 4 bases at V and 2 bases at J, leaving 6 bases unmatched. The CDR3 covers 14 residues. Germline loops: CDR1 SGHKS, CDR2 YYEKEE (reference sequence). This CDR3 is CASSPPGQTYEQYF. The CDR3 DNA is TGTGCCAGCAGCCCGCCGGGACAGACCTACGAGCAGTACTTC. Full variable domain (remainder filled in from reference TRBV5-5 and TRBJ2-7): DAGVTQSPTHLIKTRGQQVTLRCSPISGHKSVSWYQQVLGQGPQFIFQYYEKEERGRGNFPDRFSARQFPNYSSELNVNALLLGDSALYLCASSPPGQTYEQYFGPGTRLTVT.

The chain couples TRBV7-2 to TRBJ2-5; TRBD2 matches 12 bases. The V gene's germline CDR1 is SGHTA and CDR2 FQGNSA. The V and J ends lost 4 bases and 5 bases, in that order; junction bases with no gene match: 2. This CDR3 spans 14 amino acids. The CDR3 nucleotides are TGTGCCAGCAGCTCTAGCGGGAGGGCCGAGACCCAGTACTTC. Translation: CASSSSGRAETQYF.

The rearrangement links TRBV27 to TRBJ1-2; 7 nucleotides align to TRBD1. Germline V gene lookup returns CDR1 MNHEY and CDR2 SMNVEV (reference sequence). The CDR3 spans 13 residues. Losses at the gene ends were 8 bases for V and 7 bases for J; bases not matched to a gene: 10. CDR3 protein: CASRPGGSGGYTF. The CDR3 nucleotides read TGTGCCAGCCGTCCAGGGGGATCCGGTGGCTACACCTTC.

The V call is TRBV29-1, the J call TRBJ2-3; D remains ambiguous. V dropped 5 bases and J dropped 2 bases, with 14 bases sitting between them. The CDR3 totals 14 residues. Germline-derived CDR1 and CDR2 are SQVTM and ANQGSEA. The CDR3 reads CSVRNRPPTDTQYF. The CDR3 region has the DNA TGCAGCGTTAGGAACAGACCCCCCACAGATACGCAGTATTTT.

V is TRBV21-1 and J is TRBJ2-5; the listed D gene, TRBD2, was not tested against the DNA. TRBV21-1 is designated a pseudogene. The CDR3 consists of 14 residues. CDR3 DNA: TGTGCCAGCAGCCACGAGCGGTACCAAGAGACCCAGTACTTC. It specifies CASSHERYQETQYF.

The V gene is TRBV28, the J gene TRBJ2-7; TRBD2 aligns across 10 bases. After removal of 7 bases from V and 5 bases from J, the junction contained 20 bases not matched to a gene. There are 18 residues in the CDR3. The V gene's germline CDR1 is MDHEN and CDR2 SYDVKM. The CDR3 DNA reads as TGTGCCAGCACGCGATCAGGGTACACTCCTAGCGGGAGTAACGAGCAGTACTTC. This sequence encodes CASTRSGYTPSGSNEQYF.

This chain links TRBV4-2 with TRBJ2-7; 7 bases line up with TRBD1. The CDR3 is 17 residues long. Trimming took 0 bases from V and 2 from J; bases not matched to a gene: 10. Germline V gene data show CDR1 as LGHNA and CDR2 as YNFKEQ. The CDR3 DNA is TGTGCCAGCAGCCAAGATCGAGGCCCGGGACAGACCTACGAGCAGTACTTC. This translates into CASSQDRGPGQTYEQYF.

The V call is TRBV18, the J call TRBJ2-3; D gene uncertain. CDR3 length: 11 residues. The germline V gene encodes CDR1 KGHSH and CDR2 LQKENI. V was clipped by 2 bases and J by 6 bases, with 3 bases between them. Here the CDR3 reads CASSPIDTQYF. Here the CDR3 DNA reads TGTGCCAGCTCACCAATCGATACGCAGTATTTT.

The chain joins TRBV30 to TRBJ1-5, with D maybe TRBD1 (6 bases). Between the trimmed V and J ends, which lost 3 bases and 3 bases, there was a span of 15 bases. This CDR3 contains 15 residues. Germline V gene lookup returns CDR1 GTSNPN and CDR2 SVGIG (reference sequence). This CDR3 reads CAWRGPTGPNQPQHF. In DNA, the CDR3 is TGTGCCTGGAGAGGGCCCACAGGGCCCAATCAGCCCCAGCATTTT.

This chain uses TRBV29-1 with TRBJ2-2, with TRBD2 matching over 9 bases. The CDR3 has 13 amino acids. Germline CDR1 reads SQVTM; CDR2 reads ANQGSEA. The CDR3: CSFGGRDTGELFF. As DNA, the CDR3 is TGCAGTTTCGGCGGGAGGGACACCGGGGAGCTGTTTTTT.

The gene calls are TRBV5-4 and TRBJ2-5, with D perhaps TRBD2 (6 bases). This CDR3 is 13 amino acids long. Germline CDR1 and CDR2: SGHNT and YYREEE (reference sequence). V was shortened by 6 bases and J by 2 bases, with 11 bases between the two germline ends. The CDR3 DNA reads as TGTGCCAGCACGGCTAGCGCTCAAGAGACCCAGTACTTC. This sequence encodes CASTASAQETQYF. The whole variable domain, filled in from reference TRBV5-4 and TRBJ2-5, reads ETGVTQSPTHLIKTRGQQVTLRCSSQSGHNTVSWYQQALGQGPQFIFQYYREEENGRGNFPPRFSGLQFPNYSSELNVNALELDDSALYLCASTASAQETQYFGPGTRLLVL.

The rearrangement joins TRBV28 to TRBJ2-7, with D hard to call. Germline CDR1 MDHEN, CDR2 SYDVKM. V was pared by 3 bases and J by 6 bases, with 6 bases between. The CDR3 has 11 residues. CDR3 DNA sequence: TGTGCCAGCAGTTTGGGTTTCGAGCAGTACTTC. The encoded protein is CASSLGFEQYF.

The chain carries TRBV7-6 and TRBJ2-3; no firm D call. V shed 5 bases and J shed 6 bases, with 9 bases lying between them. This CDR3 contains 12 residues. Germline V gene sequence: CDR1 SGHVS, CDR2 FNYEAQ. The CDR3 coding sequence is TGTGCCAGCAGCGCAACCATGGATACGCAGTATTTT. Its protein is CASSATMDTQYF.

The gene calls are TRBV11-1 and TRBJ2-3, with D possibly being TRBD2 (6 bases). V was pared by 3 bases and J by 0 bases, with 10 bases between. The CDR3 consists of 15 residues. Germline-derived CDR1 and CDR2 are SGHAT and FQDESV (reference sequence). The CDR3 DNA is TGTGCCAGCAGCTTGTTAAGCGGGAGCACAGATACGCAGTATTTT. This encodes CASSLLSGSTDTQYF. Supplemented by reference TRBV11-1 and TRBJ2-3, the full variable domain reads EAEVAQSPRYKITEKSQAVAFWCDPISGHATLYWYRQILGQGPELLVQFQDESVVDDSQLPKDRFSAERLKGVDSTLKIQPAELGDSAMYLCASSLLSGSTDTQYFGPGTRLTVL.

This rearrangement joins TRBV15 to TRBJ1-1; 7 nucleotides align to TRBD1. The CDR3 totals 15 residues. Germline V gene lookup returns CDR1 LNHNV and CDR2 YYDKDF (reference sequence). Unmatched junction bases numbered 8, after V lost 4 bases and J lost 3 bases. The chain's CDR3 is CATSTPGGAYTEAFF. As DNA, the CDR3 is TGTGCCACCAGCACCCCAGGGGGGGCGTACACTGAAGCTTTCTTT.

This chain's CDR3 is CASSLGLASDTQYF. CDR3 nucleotides: TGTGCCAGCAGCTTGGGACTAGCGTCAGATACGCAGTATTTT. J is TRBJ2-3 and V is TRBV7-3; 10 nucleotides align to TRBD2. Germline V gene sequence: CDR1 SGHTA, CDR2 FQGTGA. The CDR3 sequence is 14 residues long. V lost 3 bases to trimming and J lost 4 bases; unmatched junction nucleotides: 1.

This chain uses TRBV27 with TRBJ2-1; possibly TRBD2 for D (6 bases). Germline assignment: CDR1 MNHEY and CDR2 SMNVEV (reference sequence). Deletions cut 6 bases from V and 4 bases from J, with 13 bases between. The CDR3 has 14 amino acids. The CDR3 DNA reads as TGTGCCAGCAGCCGGGTGGGGACTTACAATGAGCAGTTCTTC. As protein: CASSRVGTYNEQFF.

The chain couples TRBV28 to TRBJ2-7, with 7 bases that match TRBD1. Germline loops: CDR1 MDHEN, CDR2 SYDVKM. CDR3 length equals 13 residues. J lost 2 bases, V lost 4 bases, and 2 bases had no gene match. CDR3 in amino acids: CASSWGTAYEQYF. The CDR3 bases are TGTGCCAGCAGTTGGGGGACAGCCTACGAGCAGTACTTC.